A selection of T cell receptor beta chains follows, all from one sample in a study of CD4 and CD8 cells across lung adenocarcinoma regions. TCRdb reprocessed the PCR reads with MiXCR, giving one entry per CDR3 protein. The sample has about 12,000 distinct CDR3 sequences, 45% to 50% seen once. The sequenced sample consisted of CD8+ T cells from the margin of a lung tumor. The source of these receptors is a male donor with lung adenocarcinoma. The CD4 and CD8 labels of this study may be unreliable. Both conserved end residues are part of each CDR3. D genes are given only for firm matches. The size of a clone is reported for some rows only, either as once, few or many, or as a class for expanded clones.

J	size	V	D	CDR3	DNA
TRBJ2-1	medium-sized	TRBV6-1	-	CASSAYAVLYNEQFF	TGTGCCAGCAGTGCCTATGCGGTACTCTACAATGAGCAGTTCTTC
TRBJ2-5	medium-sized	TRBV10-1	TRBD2	CASSDQTGGQETQYF	TGCGCCAGCAGTGACCAAACGGGAGGCCAAGAGACCCAGTACTTC
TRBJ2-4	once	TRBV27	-	CASSPIGKNMQYF	TGTGCCAGCAGTCCGATTGGCAAAAACATGCAGTACTTT
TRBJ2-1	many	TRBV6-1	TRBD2	CASSERGGGYSYNEQFF	TGTGCCAGCAGTGAACGGGGCGGGGGTTACTCCTACAATGAGCAGTTCTTC
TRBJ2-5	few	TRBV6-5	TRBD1	CASSYSNRDRGRETQYF	TGTGCCAGCAGTTACTCGAATCGGGACAGGGGTAGGGAGACCCAGTACTTC
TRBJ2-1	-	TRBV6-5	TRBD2	CASSYSWASGPESQFF	TGTGCCAGCAGTTACTCTTGGGCTAGCGGGCCAGAGTCCCAGTTCTTC
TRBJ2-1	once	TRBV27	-	CASSTRERYDEQFF	TGTGCCAGCAGTACGCGAGAGAGATACGATGAGCAGTTCTTC
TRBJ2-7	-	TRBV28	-	CAGSGGGDTDTQYF	TGTGCGGGGAGTGGGGGCGGGGACACAGATACGCAGTACTTC
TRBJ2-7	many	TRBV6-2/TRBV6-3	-	CASSKEDSEFYEQYF	TGTGCCAGCAGTAAAGAGGATAGCGAGTTCTACGAGCAGTACTTC
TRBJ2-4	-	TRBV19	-	CASRGTGRWAKDTQYF	TGTGCGAGTCGAGGTACGGGGCGGTGGGCCAAAGATACGCAGTACTTC
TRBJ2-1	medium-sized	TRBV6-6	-	CASSYRTGTEQFF	TGTGCCAGCAGTTACCGTACCGGGACCGAGCAGTTCTTC
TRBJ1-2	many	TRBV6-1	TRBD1	CASTDRAGYTF	TGTGCCAGCACGGACAGGGCTGGCTACACCTTC
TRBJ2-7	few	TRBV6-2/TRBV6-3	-	CASRAPGTGEQYF	TGTGCCAGCAGGGCCCCCGGGACCGGCGAGCAGTACTTC
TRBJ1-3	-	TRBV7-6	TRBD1	CASSFGGQGNTIYF	TGTGCCAGCAGCTTTGGGGGACAGGGAAACACCATATATTTT
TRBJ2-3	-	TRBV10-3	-	CATGIGGRDQDTQYF	TGTGCCACGGGGATCGGGGGCCGTGACCAAGATACCCAGTACTTT
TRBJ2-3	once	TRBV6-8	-	CASSDRLGGRGADTQYF	TGTGCCAGCAGTGACCGGCTAGGGGGACGGGGTGCAGATACGCAGTACTTT
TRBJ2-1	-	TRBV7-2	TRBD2	CASSLAPRLAGGEGQFF	TGTGCCAGCAGCTTAGCCCCAAGACTAGCGGGTGGAGAGGGGCAGTTCTTC
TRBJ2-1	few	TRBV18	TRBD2	CASSISGSSYNEQFF	TGTGCCAGCTCAATTAGCGGGAGCTCCTACAATGAGCAGTTCTTC
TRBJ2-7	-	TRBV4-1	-	CASSHSRDSSEQYF	TGCGCCAGCAGCCACTCCCGGGACTCAAGTGAGCAGTACTTC
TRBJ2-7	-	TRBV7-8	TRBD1	CASSWTGIYEQYF	TGTGCCAGCTCTTGGACAGGGATCTACGAGCAGTACTTC
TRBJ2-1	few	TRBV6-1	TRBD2	CASGGGGGYNEQFF	TGTGCCAGCGGGGGGGGGGGGGGATACAATGAGCAGTTCTTC
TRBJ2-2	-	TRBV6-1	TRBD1	CASRTGVWTGELFF	TGTGCCAGCAGGACAGGGGTTTGGACCGGGGAGCTGTTTTTT
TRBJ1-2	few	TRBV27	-	CASSFGFGLNYGYTF	TGTGCCAGCAGTTTTGGATTCGGGCTTAACTATGGCTACACCTTC
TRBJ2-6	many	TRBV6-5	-	CASSSFSGANVLTF	TGTGCCAGCAGTAGCTTCTCTGGGGCCAACGTCCTGACTTTC
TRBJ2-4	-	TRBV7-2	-	CASSLGTAAKNIQYF	TGTGCCAGCAGCTTAGGGACCGCAGCCAAAAACATTCAGTACTTC
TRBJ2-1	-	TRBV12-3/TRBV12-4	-	CASSLAGSGAEQFF	TGTGCCAGCAGTCTGGCGGGAAGCGGTGCTGAGCAGTTCTTC
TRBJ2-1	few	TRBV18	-	CASSPETGRSYNEQFF	TGTGCCAGCTCACCCGAGACAGGACGATCCTACAATGAGCAGTTCTTC
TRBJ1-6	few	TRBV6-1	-	CASTAGNSPLHF	TGTGCCTCCACAGCAGGGAATTCACCCCTCCACTTT
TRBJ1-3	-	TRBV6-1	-	CASSVLEGNTIYF	TGTGCCAGCAGTGTGTTGGAGGGAAACACCATATATTTT
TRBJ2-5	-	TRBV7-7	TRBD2	CASSLDASGRANEQYF	TGTGCTAGCAGCTTAGATGCTAGCGGGAGGGCGAATGAGCAGTACTTC
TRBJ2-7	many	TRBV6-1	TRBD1	CASKHRGSDSYEQYF	TGTGCCAGCAAACACAGGGGAAGCGACTCCTACGAGCAGTACTTC
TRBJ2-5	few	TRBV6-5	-	CASSFARGGGDTQYF	TGTGCCAGCAGTTTCGCACGGGGTGGGGGAGACACTCAGTACTTC
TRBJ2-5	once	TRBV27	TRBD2	CASRGRGRESQLF	TGTGCCAGCAGGGGGAGGGGTCGGGAGTCCCAACTTTTC
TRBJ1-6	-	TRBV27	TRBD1	CASSSTGVNSPLHF	TGTGCCAGCAGTTCGACAGGGGTGAATTCACCCCTCCACTTT
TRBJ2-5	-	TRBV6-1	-	CASRAVPVGRAQDIQYF	TGTGCCAGCAGAGCGGTCCCCGTGGGCCGGGCCCAAGACATCCAGTACTTC
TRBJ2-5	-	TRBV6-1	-	CASSQDGASTRSDF	TGTGCCAGCAGTCAAGACGGGGCATCGACGCGTAGTGACTTC
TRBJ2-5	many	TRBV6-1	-	CASSEGAAGRLETQYF	TGTGCCAGCAGTGAAGGTGCGGCAGGGAGATTGGAGACCCAGTACTTC
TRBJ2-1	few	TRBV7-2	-	CASSLGSSYNEQFF	TGTGCCAGCAGCTTAGGAAGCTCCTACAATGAGCAGTTCTTC
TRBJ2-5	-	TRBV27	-	CASGSRGARGTDTQYF	TGTGCCAGCGGGTCGCGCGGAGCCCGTGGCACAGATACGCAGTACTTC
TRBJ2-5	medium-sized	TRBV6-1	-	CASSTTGETQYF	TGTGCCAGCAGTACCACTGGGGAGACCCAGTACTTC
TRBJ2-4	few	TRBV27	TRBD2	CASSSPPGLAGGRQYF	TGTGCCAGCAGTTCGCCCCCGGGACTAGCGGGAGGGCGTCAGTACTTC
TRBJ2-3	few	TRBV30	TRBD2	CAWTGRGLAGVYSDTQYF	TGTGCCTGGACTGGCAGGGGACTAGCGGGCGTCTATTCTGATACGCAGTATTTT
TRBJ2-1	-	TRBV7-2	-	CASSLVGGGSHNEQFF	TGTGCCAGCAGCTTAGTCGGCGGAGGGTCTCACAATGAGCAGTTCTTC
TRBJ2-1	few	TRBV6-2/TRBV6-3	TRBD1	CASRQPGTGNNEQFF	TGTGCCAGCAGGCAACCGGGGACAGGGAACAATGAGCAGTTCTTC
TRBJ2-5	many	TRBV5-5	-	CASSLLGEETQYF	TGTGCCAGCAGCTTGCTGGGGGAAGAGACCCAGTACTTC
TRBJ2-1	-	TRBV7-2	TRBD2	CASSLRTSQGNEQFF	TGTGCCAGCAGCCTTCGGACTAGCCAGGGCAATGAGCAGTTCTTC
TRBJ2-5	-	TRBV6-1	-	CASSEWEQYF	TGTGCCAGCAGCGAGTGGGAGCAGTACTTC
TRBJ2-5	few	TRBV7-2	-	CASRSTPQGFETQYF	TGTGCCAGCAGGAGTACCCCCCAGGGTTTTGAGACCCAGTACTTC
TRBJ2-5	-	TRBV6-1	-	CASSAALGSLARVSQYF	TGTGCCAGCAGTGCGGCGCTCGGGAGCCTTGCGCGAGTTTCCCAGTACTTC
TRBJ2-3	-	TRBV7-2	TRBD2	CASSLRLAAKVDTQYF	TGTGCCAGCAGCCTCCGACTAGCGGCCAAGGTAGATACGCAGTATTTT
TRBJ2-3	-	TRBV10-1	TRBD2	CASSGGASGNTDTQYF	TGCGCCAGCAGTGGGGGAGCTAGCGGAAACACAGATACGCAGTATTTT
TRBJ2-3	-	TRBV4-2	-	CASSRTRLAILDSTDTQYF	TGTGCCAGCAGCCGTACGAGGCTAGCCATCCTCGATAGCACAGATACGCAGTATTTT
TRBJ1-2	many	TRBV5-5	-	CASSAGYGYTF	TGTGCCAGCAGCGCAGGGTATGGCTACACCTTC
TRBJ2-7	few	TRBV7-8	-	CASSFERANGVRQYF	TGTGCCAGCAGCTTCGAGCGGGCGAATGGGGTTCGGCAGTACTTC
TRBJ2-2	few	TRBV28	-	CASNVGTNTGELFF	TGTGCCAGCAACGTGGGGACGAACACCGGGGAGCTGTTTTTT
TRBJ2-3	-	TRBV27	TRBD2	CASSSESGGGATDTQYF	TGTGCCAGCAGTTCGGAATCGGGGGGGGGAGCCACAGATACGCAGTATTTT
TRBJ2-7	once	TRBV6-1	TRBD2	CASIPGTSGTYEQYF	TGTGCCAGCATTCCGGGGACTAGCGGAACCTACGAGCAGTACTTC